These 18 T cell receptor beta chains share one sample of origin, sequenced in a study of STAT5B mutations in CD4+ large granular lymphocyte leukemia. TCRdb's copy holds only in-frame clones and misses some; the assay was immunoSEQ multiplex PCR. The sample has just under 20,000 clones, about 88% seen once. The sample was CD4+ T cells from blood buffy coats. These receptors came from a human donor in good health.

The rearrangement joins TRBV7-9 to TRBJ2-1; D is undetermined. Germline V gene data show CDR1 as SEHNR and CDR2 as FQNEAQ (reference sequence). The CDR3 has 16 residues. Trimming took off 2 bases at V and 2 bases at J, with 13 bases between the two ends. The CDR3 loop is CASSLRLGTTYNEQFF. The DNA for the CDR3 is TGTGCCAGCAGCTTACGCTTGGGTACCACCTACAATGAGCAGTTCTTC.

The chain carries TRBV7-8 and TRBJ2-1, with D uncertain. CDR1 is SGHVS and CDR2 is FQNEAQ in the germline V gene. The CDR3 is made up of 14 amino acids. Between the trimmed V and J ends, which lost 1 base and 5 bases, there was a span of 9 bases. CDR3 in amino acids: CASSLVVSDNEQFF. CDR3 in DNA: TGTGCCAGCAGCTTAGTGGTGAGTGACAATGAGCAGTTCTTC.

The chain couples TRBV15 to TRBJ2-1; 14 nucleotides match TRBD2. CDR3 length equals 15 residues. From germline, CDR1 is LNHNV and CDR2 YYDKDF (reference sequence). V trimming: 4 bases; J trimming: 8 bases; junction bases outside the gene matches: 4. The CDR3 is CATSTGTSGSDEQFF. CDR3 nucleotides: TGTGCCACCAGCACCGGGACTAGCGGGAGCGATGAGCAGTTCTTC.

CDR3: CASSPLEGETQYF. CDR3 in DNA: TGCGCCAGCAGCCCGTTAGAGGGGGAGACCCAGTACTTC. The V call is TRBV5-1, the J call TRBJ2-5; D may be TRBD1 or TRBD2 (5 bases each). This CDR3 is built from 13 residues. In germline, CDR1 is SGHRS, CDR2 YFSETQ. V lost 4 bases, J lost 5 bases, and 12 bases lay in between. Together with reference TRBV5-1 and TRBJ2-5, the CDR3 gives the full variable domain: KAGVTQTPRYLIKTRGQQVTLSCSPISGHRSVSWYQQTPGQGLQFLFEYFSETQRNKGNFPGRFSGRQFSNSRSEMNVSTLELGDSALYLCASSPLEGETQYFGPGTRLLVL.

The chain combines TRBV7-8 with TRBJ2-3, with a weak D call TRBD1 (5 bases). CDR1 and CDR2 (germline): SGHVS, FQNEAQ. CDR3 length: 17 amino acids. The V gene lost 3 bases and the J gene lost 3 bases, with 19 bases spanning the gap. Here the CDR3 reads CASSLTMNQGNTDTQYF. The CDR3 coding sequence is TGTGCCAGCAGCTTGACAATGAACCAGGGTAATACAGATACGCAGTATTTT.

This sequence joins TRBV7-9 and TRBJ2-2; D gene uncertain. V lost 2 bases to trimming and J lost 2 bases, with 0 bases between them. CDR3 length: 12 amino acids. Germline CDR1 reads SEHNR; CDR2 reads FQNEAQ (reference sequence). The CDR3 reads CASSLNTGELFF. The CDR3 DNA sequence: TGTGCCAGCAGCTTAAACACCGGGGAGCTGTTTTTT.

This chain's CDR3 is CASSLESLASGRRGEQFF. In DNA form, the CDR3 reads TGTGCCAGCAGCTTGGAAAGTTTGGCTAGCGGACGGAGGGGGGAGCAGTTCTTC. The gene calls are TRBV5-4 and TRBJ2-1; D perhaps matches TRBD2 (7 bases). Looked up from germline, CDR1 is SGHNT and CDR2 is YYREEE (reference sequence). V was pared by 0 bases and J by 10 bases, with 26 bases between. The CDR3 runs 18 residues. Filled out from reference TRBV5-4 and TRBJ2-1, the complete variable domain reads ETGVTQSPTHLIKTRGQQVTLRCSSQSGHNTVSWYQQALGQGPQFIFQYYREEENGRGNFPPRFSGLQFPNYSSELNVNALELDDSALYLCASSLESLASGRRGEQFFGPGTRLTVL.

The rearrangement uses TRBV10-2 and TRBJ2-5, with 8 bases fitting TRBD2. Per the germline V gene, CDR1 is WSHSY and CDR2 is SAAADI. This CDR3 is built from 13 residues. The V and J ends lost 7 bases and 9 bases, in that order; junction bases with no gene match: 10. CDR3 nucleotides: TGCGCCAGCAAATCGGGACTTAGCGGGGCCCAGTACTTC. It specifies CASKSGLSGAQYF.

This chain connects TRBV15 to TRBJ2-1; D is possibly TRBD1 or TRBD2 (7 bases each). Per the germline V gene, CDR1 is LNHNV and CDR2 is YYDKDF (reference sequence). There are 17 residues in the CDR3. The germline V and J ends were trimmed by 0 bases and 4 bases, with 16 bases remaining between them. The CDR3 loop is CATSRDSGGAGYNEQFF. The CDR3 DNA reads TGTGCCACCAGCAGAGATTCAGGGGGGGCTGGTTACAATGAGCAGTTCTTC.

V and J are TRBV10-2 and TRBJ2-1; 9 bases map to TRBD2. The germline gives CDR1 WSHSY, CDR2 SAAADI. The CDR3 extends over 15 amino acids. Trimming cost V 1 base and J 8 bases; bases outside gene matches: 6. The CDR3 coding sequence is TGCGCCAGCAGTGAGTTTATTAGCGGGAGAGATGAGCAGTTCTTC. Protein product: CASSEFISGRDEQFF.

V gene TRBV5-8 combines with J gene TRBJ2-5, with 9 bases fitting TRBD2. After removal of 4 bases from V and 4 bases from J, the junction contained 5 bases not matched to a gene. The CDR3 consists of 14 residues. Germline CDR1 reads SGHTS; CDR2 reads YDEGEE. In nucleotides, the CDR3 is TGTGCCAGCAGCCCAAAAGCGGGAGGAGAGACCCAGTACTTC. It codes for CASSPKAGGETQYF.

The chain is built from TRBV7-9 and TRBJ2-3, with 8 bases matching TRBD2. The V and J ends lost 2 bases and 5 bases, in that order; junction bases with no gene match: 9. The CDR3 has 16 amino acids. The V gene's germline CDR1 is SEHNR and CDR2 FQNEAQ (reference sequence). This CDR3 reads CASSLIGREAEDTQYF. CDR3 nucleotide sequence: TGTGCCAGCAGCTTAATCGGGCGGGAGGCTGAAGATACGCAGTATTTT.

This clone showed up just a few times. CDR3 amino acids: CASSQDLPGGAGKLFF. The CDR3, as DNA: TGCGCCAGCAGCCAAGATTTGCCAGGGGGCGCAGGAAAACTGTTTTTT. This sequence joins TRBV4-1 and TRBJ1-4, with 8 nucleotides matching TRBD1. The CDR3 extends over 16 amino acids. V shed 0 bases and J 10 bases; nucleotides not matched to a gene: 10. CDR1 and CDR2 (germline): MGHRA, YSYEKL.

The J gene is TRBJ2-4, the V gene TRBV15, with TRBD1 matching over 7 bases. Per germline, CDR1 LNHNV and CDR2 YYDKDF (reference sequence). The CDR3 has 15 residues. The junction had 4 bases not matched to a gene; V was cut back by 3 bases and J by 2 bases. DNA for the CDR3: TGTGCCACCAGCAGTTTAGGGGGCCCCAAAAACATTCAGTACTTC. This gives the protein CATSSLGGPKNIQYF.

In this sample, this clone turned up a few times. This chain joins TRBV28 and TRBJ1-1; D is undetermined. The CDR3 is 13 residues long. Germline V gene lookup returns CDR1 MDHEN and CDR2 SYDVKM. V was shortened by 3 bases and J by 5 bases, with 10 bases between the two germline ends. CDR3 coding DNA: TGTGCCAGCAGTTTTCAAGGGCGAACTGAAGCTTTCTTT. As protein: CASSFQGRTEAFF.

CDR3 nucleotide sequence: TGTGCCAGCAGCACCGGGGCCTATGGCTACACCTTC. Protein product: CASSTGAYGYTF. The J gene is TRBJ1-2, the V gene TRBV7-9, with D perhaps matching TRBD1 (5 bases). Trimming removed 5 bases from V and 4 bases from J, with 8 bases in between. Germline V lookup: CDR1 SEHNR, CDR2 FQNEAQ (reference sequence). CDR3 length: 12 residues.

The CDR3 region is CASSLGPGFGGYTF. CDR3 bases: TGTGCCAGCAGCTTGGGGCCGGGGTTCGGGGGCTACACCTTC. This chain joins TRBV5-8 and TRBJ1-2; no clear D. The CDR3 covers 14 residues. The germline CDR1 and CDR2 sequences are SGHTS and YDEGEE. V was shortened by 0 bases and J by 8 bases, with 14 bases between the two germline ends.

The chain joins TRBV27 to TRBJ1-4; D may be TRBD1 (6 bases). Trimming took 0 bases from V and 2 from J, leaving 10 bases between them. CDR1 is MNHEY and CDR2 is SMNVEV in the germline V gene (reference sequence). The length of the CDR3 is 16 residues. The CDR3 bases are TGTGCCAGCAGTTTATCTTCAGGGGCGACTAATGAAAAACTGTTTTTT. It specifies CASSLSSGATNEKLFF. The complete variable domain, with remaining parts taken from reference TRBV27 and TRBJ1-4, reads EAQVTQNPRYLITVTGKKLTVTCSQNMNHEYMSWYRQDPGLGLRQIYYSMNVEVTDKGDVPEGYKVSRKEKRNFPLILESPSPNQTSLYFCASSLSSGATNEKLFFGSGTQLSVL.